This T cell receptor beta chain came from a study of patients and donors after allogeneic stem cell transplantation. The CDR3 covers 15 residues. The ends were cut back, 4 bases at V and 0 bases at J, with 13 bases in the middle. Germline lookup yields CDR1 SGHRS and CDR2 YFSETQ. This clonotype was seen a handful of times. TCRdb re-analysed the RT-PCR reads in MiXCR, keeping a single row per CDR3 protein. The data contain hundreds of thousands of distinct CDR3 sequences, 38% of them seen just once; the ten biggest clones take up roughly 11%. Sequenced input: blood, either unsorted or a sorted T cell fraction (not recorded which). The chain links TRBV5-1 to TRBJ1-1, with D unclear. The source of this sequence is a human donor who was either an allogeneic HSCT recipient or a stem cell or donor lymphocyte infusion donor (not recorded which). It is not recorded whose cells these are; they may come from a transplant donor. This CDR3 reads CASSPARTMNTEAFF. CDR3 bases: TGCGCCAGCAGCCCCGCTCGGACCATGAACACTGAAGCTTTCTTT.